The source of this T cell receptor (beta chain) is a study of metastatic and nonmetastatic thyroid tumors. Regarding the study as a whole: In both blood and tumor samples, TCR beta diversity was reported significantly higher for malignant than benign nodules.

This clone came up many times. Its antigen remains unidentified. CDR1 and CDR2 from the germline V gene are MNHNS and SASEGT. Trimming removed 5 bases from V and 7 bases from J, with 20 bases in between. The CDR3 has 16 residues. The entire patient cohort was treatment-naive prior to thyroid surgery. TCRdb re-processed the PCR reads through MiXCR. The sample consists of approximately 74,000 clones, approximately 15% of them appearing once. The chain combines TRBV6-1 with TRBJ1-4, with D tentatively TRBD1 (6 bases). The receptor was derived from a male donor with papillary thyroid cancer or a benign thyroid nodule (not recorded which). Some clones in this sample may be carry-over from other donors' samples. Sequenced input: blood. The CDR3 bases are TGTGCCAGCAGTCCCCCTCCGGGATTAGGGGGTGAAAAACTGTTTTTT. Translated, it gives CASSPPPGLGGEKLFF.